The present entry profiles one T cell receptor (beta chain) with its context. The antigen is unknown. This sample was taken from a study of CD8 T cells in Susac syndrome. Study outcomes and limitations: Within total CD8+ repertoires, 15 to 20 Susac-specific public clones were found, and within CD8+ TEMRA repertoires, five. Maximal CD8+ clonal expansion in Susac was observed within TEMRA cells and among active patients.

Random hexamers were used to reverse transcribe an amount of roughly 0.45 to 1 ug RNA. The immunoSEQ assay covered 54 Vbeta and 13 Jbeta segments for CDR3. TCRdb re-called the immunoSEQ multiplex PCR reads through MiXCR, storing one row per CDR3 protein. The repertoire holds tens of thousands of distinct CDR3 sequences, with over 85% as singletons. Through negative isolation, CD4+ and CD8+ T cells were obtained, while TEMRA cells were enriched using FACS. Specimen: CD8+ T cells from PBMCs. This clonotype was sampled from a human donor with Susac syndrome.

For the CDR3, the DNA is TGTGCCAGCAGTGCACAGGGAAGGGGAAGTGAGTTCTTC. This gives the protein CASSAQGRGSEFF. V usage is TRBV25-1 and J usage is TRBJ2-1; possibly TRBD1 for D (6 bases). The CDR3 contains 13 residues. V lost 4 bases and J lost 14, with 18 bases in between. In germline, CDR1 is MGHDK, CDR2 SYGVNS.